This T cell receptor (beta chain) was identified in a study of pediatric ulcerative colitis. Findings and caveats of the study: Some T cells in rectal biopsies may come from blood, especially with overt colitis. Repertoires came from total lymphocyte DNA, so rare subsets like regulatory T cells may be missed.

As for this clone: Antigen specificity is unknown. Other DNA sequences of this sample code for an identical CDR3.

Here immunoSEQ multiplex PCR was the method, and the copy in TCRdb shows in-frame clones only, minus some. Found here are tens of thousands of clones, 80% to 90% of them singletons; the top ten hold about 1.1%. Rectal tissue came from one to two pinch biopsies taken at colonoscopy. Ulcerative colitis patients received no immunosuppressive medication before the diagnostic colonoscopy. Source material: gut tissue. This clonotype was sampled from a boy between 10 and 17 years old with mild ulcerative colitis.

The CDR3 sequence: CSVDRDGPLCEQYF. As DNA, the CDR3 is TGCAGCGTCGACCGGGACGGACCCTTATGCGAGCAGTACTTC. The chain combines TRBV29-1 with TRBJ2-7, with D perhaps assigned TRBD1 or TRBD2 (5 bases each). CDR1 and CDR2 from the germline V gene are SQVTM and ANQGSEA. Trimming removed 6 bases at V and 6 bases at J, with 21 bases between. CDR3 length: 14 residues.